The rows below give T cell receptor beta chains drawn from one sample of a study of CD8+CD57+ T cells in acquired aplastic anemia. From the reads, TCRdb called clonotypes with MiXCR, one entry per CDR3 protein. The sample shows around 170,000 distinct CDR3 sequences, around 45% of them seen only once. Sequences were obtained from sorted CD4+, CD8+, or CD8+CD57+ T cells (not recorded which) from PBMCs. All receptors come from a human donor with aplastic anemia. Each CDR3 is given with its conserved first and last residue. Fields, in order: V gene, clone size, D gene, J gene, CDR3 protein, CDR3 DNA. D genes are given only for firm matches. Some rows mark clone size as missing; the rest say once, few, many or name a class of expanded clone.

TRBV5-1	many	-	TRBJ2-7	CASSEPELTYEQYF	TGCGCCAGCAGCGAGCCAGAACTCACCTACGAGCAGTACTTC
TRBV7-9	many	TRBD2	TRBJ2-1	CASSLGSGRVYNEQFF	TGTGCCAGCAGCCTAGGGAGCGGGAGAGTTTACAATGAGCAGTTCTTC
TRBV29-1	few	-	TRBJ1-6	CSAQTGDNSPLHF	TGCAGCGCCCAAACAGGCGACAATTCACCCCTCCACTTT
TRBV19	-	-	TRBJ2-3	CASSTLGLATDTQYF	TGTGCCAGTAGTACCCTTGGACTGGCGACAGATACGCAGTATTTT
TRBV20-1	-	-	TRBJ1-1	CSARTGGVDTEAFF	TGCAGTGCTAGAACGGGGGGAGTGGACACTGAAGCTTTCTTT
TRBV10-2	once	-	TRBJ1-1	CASSLGPLDTEAFF	TGCGCCAGCAGCCTCGGACCGTTGGACACTGAAGCTTTCTTT
TRBV11-2	-	TRBD1	TRBJ1-2	CASSLEGLGGGLYGYTF	TGTGCCAGCAGCTTAGAGGGGTTAGGGGGCGGGCTGTATGGCTACACCTTC
TRBV19	-	-	TRBJ2-3	CASSKSRYLTDTQYF	TGTGCCAGTAGCAAATCCAGATATCTCACAGATACGCAGTATTTT
TRBV11-2	many	-	TRBJ1-2	CASSLEAGSYGYTF	TGTGCCAGCAGCTTAGAGGCAGGTTCCTATGGCTACACCTTC
TRBV20-1	many	-	TRBJ1-2	CSARDRVRADSGYTF	TGCAGTGCTAGAGATAGGGTTCGGGCGGACTCTGGCTACACCTTC
TRBV11-3	many	-	TRBJ2-7	CASSQLGREDEQYF	TGTGCCAGCAGCCAACTGGGACGCGAGGACGAGCAGTACTTC
TRBV2	-	-	TRBJ1-6	CASSLGGAYNSPLHF	TGTGCCAGTTCCTTAGGGGGGGCTTATAATTCACCCCTCCACTTT
TRBV2	few	-	TRBJ2-2	CASSELGRTGELFF	TGTGCCAGCAGTGAACTGGGGCGGACCGGGGAGCTGTTTTTT
TRBV19	-	TRBD1	TRBJ1-1	CASSVPPGTVNSF	TGTGCCAGTAGTGTCCCCCCCGGGACAGTGAACTCATTT
TRBV29-1	few	TRBD2	TRBJ2-7	CSVEGPWTSGSYEQYF	TGCAGCGTTGAAGGTCCCTGGACTAGCGGTTCCTACGAGCAGTACTTC
TRBV11-2	-	TRBD2	TRBJ2-3	CASSFGTSGSASDTQYF	TGTGCCAGCAGCTTCGGGACTAGCGGGAGTGCGTCAGATACGCAGTATTTT
TRBV2	-	TRBD1	TRBJ2-1	CASSAAGTGGNDEQFF	TGTGCCAGCAGTGCAGCCGGGACAGGGGGCAACGATGAGCAGTTCTTC
TRBV10-3	few	-	TRBJ2-3	CATVGTAKNTQYF	TGTGCCACAGTCGGGACGGCGAAGAATACGCAGTATTTT
TRBV2	many	TRBD2	TRBJ2-3	CASSEKTSGSDTQYF	TGTGCCAGCAGTGAAAAGACTAGCGGGAGTGATACGCAGTATTTT
TRBV20-1	-	TRBD1	TRBJ1-2	CSAITGGDGYTF	TGCAGTGCTATTACAGGGGGTGATGGCTACACCTTC
TRBV4-2	many	-	TRBJ2-7	CASSQEGVRPYEQYF	TGTGCCAGCAGCCAAGAAGGAGTCCGACCCTACGAGCAGTACTTC
TRBV10-2	few	TRBD2	TRBJ2-7	CAGLACEQYF	TGCGCAGGACTAGCTTGTGAGCAGTACTTC
TRBV4-3	few	-	TRBJ1-2	CASSQDGPAGLDGYTF	TGCGCCAGCAGCCAAGATGGGCCGGCAGGGTTGGATGGCTACACCTTC
TRBV18	few	-	TRBJ2-3	CASSPVGDTQYF	TGTGCCAGCTCACCGGTGGGAGATACGCAGTATTTT
TRBV14	-	-	TRBJ2-1	CASSQVPGALRNEQFF	TGTGCCAGCAGCCAAGTGCCAGGGGCCCTCCGCAATGAGCAGTTCTTC
TRBV4-3	-	TRBD1	TRBJ1-1	CASSQEGTGARVAFF	TGCGCCAGCAGCCAAGAGGGGACAGGGGCGAGAGTGGCTTTCTTT
TRBV20-1	-	TRBD1	TRBJ1-2	CSARVGDSNYGYTF	TGCAGTGCTAGAGTGGGGGACAGTAACTATGGCTACACCTTC
TRBV10-3	few	-	TRBJ1-2	CAINSGTYGYTF	TGTGCTATCAATTCGGGGACCTATGGCTACACCTTC
TRBV9	-	-	TRBJ2-5	CASSVGWSEAQYF	TGTGCCAGCAGCGTGGGGTGGTCGGAGGCCCAGTACTTC
TRBV29-1	-	-	TRBJ2-6	CRDPGSGANVLTF	TGCAGGGACCCAGGGTCTGGGGCCAACGTCCTGACTTTC
TRBV5-1	many	TRBD1	TRBJ2-7	CASSLGQGISYEQYF	TGCGCCAGCAGCTTGGGACAGGGGATATCCTACGAGCAGTACTTC
TRBV19	few	TRBD1	TRBJ1-3	CASSPRQGSGNTIYF	TGTGCCAGTAGTCCTCGACAGGGATCTGGAAACACCATATATTTT
TRBV2	-	-	TRBJ1-2	CASSGGAGYTF	TGTGCCAGCAGCGGGGGGGCTGGCTACACCTTC
TRBV6-5	few	TRBD1	TRBJ1-1	CASSFARQGEAFF	TGTGCCAGCAGTTTCGCTCGACAGGGAGAGGCTTTCTTT
TRBV5-1	once	TRBD1	TRBJ2-3	CASSYRGRGADTQYF	TGCGCCAGCAGCTACAGGGGGCGGGGCGCAGATACGCAGTATTTT
TRBV3-1	few	TRBD1	TRBJ1-1	CASSHPPGQRVNTEAFF	TGTGCCAGCAGCCACCCTCCGGGACAGCGAGTGAACACTGAAGCTTTCTTT
TRBV24-1	-	TRBD1	TRBJ2-3	CATSDAGQGGTDTQYF	TGTGCCACCAGTGACGCCGGACAGGGTGGTACAGATACGCAGTATTTT
TRBV12-5	many	-	TRBJ2-2	CASGLMVAGELFF	TGTGCTAGTGGTTTGATGGTGGCCGGGGAGCTGTTTTTT
TRBV7-8	-	-	TRBJ1-5	CASSLFSLPQPQHF	TGTGCCAGCAGCCTATTCTCCCTTCCCCAGCCCCAGCATTTT
TRBV9	-	TRBD1	TRBJ2-1	CASSRSTGVSVFYNEQFF	TGTGCCAGCAGTCGTTCCACAGGGGTGTCAGTCTTCTACAATGAGCAGTTCTTC